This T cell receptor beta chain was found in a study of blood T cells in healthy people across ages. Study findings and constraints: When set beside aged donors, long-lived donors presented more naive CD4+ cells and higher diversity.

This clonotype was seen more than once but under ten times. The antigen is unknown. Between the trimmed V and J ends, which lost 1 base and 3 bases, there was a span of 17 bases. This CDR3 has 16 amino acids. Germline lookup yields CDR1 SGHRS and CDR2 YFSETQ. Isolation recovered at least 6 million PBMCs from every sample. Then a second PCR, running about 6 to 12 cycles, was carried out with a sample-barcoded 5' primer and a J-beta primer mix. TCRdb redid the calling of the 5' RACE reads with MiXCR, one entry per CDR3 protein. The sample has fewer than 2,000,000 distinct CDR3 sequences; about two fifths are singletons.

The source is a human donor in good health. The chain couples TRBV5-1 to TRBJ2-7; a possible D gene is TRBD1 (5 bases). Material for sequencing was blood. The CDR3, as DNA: TGCGCCAGCAGCTTGTCGGCGGACACCAAACTCTACGAGCAGTACTTC. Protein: CASSLSADTKLYEQYF.